Each of the 20 T cell receptor beta chains below was sequenced from the same sample in a study of T cell changes during pregnancy in multiple sclerosis. The method was immunoSEQ multiplex PCR; TCRdb's version includes in-frame clones alone and lacks a portion of them. The sample has some 61,000 clones, 91% seen once. This material consisted of peripheral blood, taken in the second trimester of pregnancy. The receptor source for this set is a female donor with multiple sclerosis, enrolled in a pregnancy study.

The rearrangement joins TRBV5-5 to TRBJ2-7; TRBD1 matches 10 bases. This CDR3 region has 16 residues. Trimming removed 0 bases from V and 1 base from J; junction bases left unmatched: 4. Germline V CDR1 and CDR2: SGHKS, YYEKEE (reference sequence). CDR3 residues: CASSLVGGQGSYEQYF. CDR3 nucleotide sequence: TGTGCCAGCAGCTTGGTGGGGGGACAGGGGTCCTACGAGCAGTACTTC.

The chain employs TRBV6-5 and TRBJ2-2, with a weak D call TRBD2 (7 bases). Germline V gene sequence: CDR1 MNHEY, CDR2 SVGAGI. This CDR3 spans 15 amino acids. V gave up 6 bases and J gave up 4 bases, with 15 bases separating them. In DNA form, the CDR3 reads TGTGCCAGCAGCTGGGGGGGGGCGGCCACCGGGGAGCTGTTTTTT. This sequence encodes CASSWGGAATGELFF.

V and J are TRBV9 and TRBJ1-2; 9 nucleotides line up with TRBD1. Germline-derived CDR1 and CDR2 are SGDLS and YYNGEE. Losses at the gene ends were 0 bases for V and 7 bases for J; bases not matched to a gene: 4. The CDR3 has 14 residues. The CDR3 DNA is TGTGCCAGCAGCGTAGCAACAGGGGGCTCTGGCTACACCTTC. Translation: CASSVATGGSGYTF.

This chain joins TRBV5-6 and TRBJ2-2; perhaps TRBD2 as D (5 bases). V was clipped by 3 bases and J by 5 bases, with 8 bases between them. Looked up from germline, CDR1 is SGHDT and CDR2 is YYEEEE. The CDR3 length is 13 residues. The CDR3 bases are TGTGCCAGCAGCTATGAGCGGACCGGGGAGCTGTTTTTT. This sequence encodes CASSYERTGELFF. The full variable domain, its missing parts supplied by reference TRBV5-6 and TRBJ2-2, is DAGVTQSPTHLIKTRGQQVTLRCSPKSGHDTVSWYQQALGQGPQFIFQYYEEEERQRGNFPDRFSGHQFPNYSSELNVNALLLGDSALYLCASSYERTGELFFGEGSRLTVL.

The genes are TRBV2 and TRBJ1-5; TRBD1 is a possible D gene (6 bases). Trimming stripped 7 bases from V and 7 bases from J, with 14 bases between. Looked up from germline, CDR1 is SNHLY and CDR2 is FYNNEI. The CDR3 contains 13 residues. CDR3 in DNA: TGTGCCAGCAATTTACAGGGTGGACAGCCCCAGCATTTT. Protein product: CASNLQGGQPQHF.

The J gene is TRBJ1-1, the V gene TRBV5-4, with D unresolved. The V end lost 1 base, the J end lost 5 bases, and 12 bases lay between the germline ends. CDR3 length: 14 residues. Germline V gives CDR1 SGHNT, CDR2 YYREEE (reference sequence). The CDR3 DNA sequence: TGTGCCAGCAGCTTGTACCTGGCGGGAACTGAAGCTTTCTTT. Amino acids: CASSLYLAGTEAFF.

This clone was detected only once. The chain uses TRBV4-3 and TRBJ2-1, with 11 positions matching TRBD2. This CDR3 has 15 amino acids. Germline CDR1 reads LGHNA; CDR2 reads YSLEER. Losses at the gene ends were 4 bases for V and 4 bases for J; bases not matched to a gene: 3. This CDR3 is CASSRLAGGYNEQFF. CDR3 nucleotides: TGCGCCAGCAGCCGCCTAGCGGGGGGATACAATGAGCAGTTCTTC.

CDR3 sequence: CASSLQGGTNEKLFF. CDR3 sequence (DNA): TGTGCCAGCAGCTTGCAGGGAGGTACTAATGAAAAACTGTTTTTT. The chain uses TRBV7-2 and TRBJ1-4; D possibly corresponds to TRBD1 (5 bases). The germline CDR1 and CDR2 sequences are SGHTA and FQGNSA. V gave up 3 bases and J gave up 2 bases, with 10 bases separating them. The CDR3 runs to 15 residues.

The rearrangement joins TRBV29-1 to TRBJ1-2; D gene uncertain. The CDR3 spans 12 residues. CDR1 SQVTM and CDR2 ANQGSEA come from the germline V gene. Trimming removed 5 bases from V and 4 bases from J, with 11 bases in between. The CDR3 loop reads CSVKETFYGYTF. DNA of the CDR3: TGCAGCGTTAAGGAGACTTTCTATGGCTACACCTTC.

The chain links TRBV4-3 to TRBJ2-7; TRBD1 might be the D (6 bases). The V end lost 0 bases, the J end lost 5 bases, and 17 bases lay between the germline ends. Germline CDR1 LGHNA, CDR2 YSLEER. CDR3 length equals 16 residues. CDR3 in DNA: TGCGCCAGCAGCCAAGAGCAGGGGTTTCGGTCGCACGAGCAGTACTTC. Translating it yields CASSQEQGFRSHEQYF.

The genes are TRBV11-3 and TRBJ2-2, with 11 bases fitting TRBD1. Germline CDR1 is SGHNT and CDR2 is YENEEA. The CDR3 sequence is 15 residues long. The V gene end was trimmed by 4 bases and the J gene end by 8 bases; junction bases not matched to a gene: 6. The CDR3 is CASSYGQGALGELFF. The CDR3 DNA sequence: TGTGCCAGCAGCTACGGACAGGGGGCGTTGGGGGAGCTGTTTTTT.

This clone was observed once. The gene calls are TRBV18 and TRBJ1-1; 8 bases agree with TRBD1. The germline V gene encodes CDR1 KGHSH and CDR2 LQKENI. This CDR3 has 15 amino acids. V trimming: 2 bases; J trimming: 1 base; junction bases outside the gene matches: 3. DNA of the CDR3: TGTGCCAGCTCACCAAAGACAGGGGCGAACACTGAAGCTTTCTTT. Protein: CASSPKTGANTEAFF.

The chain combines TRBV5-4 with TRBJ1-1; D not certain. The CDR3 extends over 16 amino acids. With 0 bases removed from V and 0 bases from J, the gap between germline ends came to 12 bases. Germline-derived CDR1 and CDR2 are SGHNT and YYREEE (reference sequence). Here the CDR3 reads CASSLAGRDMNTEAFF. The CDR3 bases are TGTGCCAGCAGCTTGGCCGGCCGAGACATGAACACTGAAGCTTTCTTT.

V is TRBV10-3 and J is TRBJ1-5; 7 nucleotides align to TRBD1. V lost 2 bases and J lost 2; bases outside the gene matches: 3. Germline CDR1 and CDR2: ENHRY and SYGVKD. The CDR3 runs 15 residues. The CDR3 sequence: CAISEGDSRNQPQHF. The DNA for the CDR3 is TGTGCCATCAGTGAGGGGGACAGTCGCAATCAGCCCCAGCATTTT.

The rearrangement joins TRBV6-5 to TRBJ2-7, with TRBD1 matching 11 bases. The CDR3 totals 15 residues. Germline CDR1 and CDR2: MNHEY and SVGAGI. Trimming took 0 bases from V and 3 from J; bases not matched to a gene: 1. CDR3 protein: CASSYSGTGGYEQYF. CDR3 coding DNA: TGTGCCAGCAGTTACTCGGGGACAGGGGGCTACGAGCAGTACTTC.

This chain joins TRBV7-2 and TRBJ2-2, with D possibly being TRBD2 (5 bases). There are 13 residues in the CDR3. In germline, CDR1 is SGHTA, CDR2 FQGNSA. Trimming pared 2 bases from V and 6 bases from J, leaving 7 bases between. The CDR3 reads CASSLRGSGELFF. In DNA, the CDR3 is TGTGCCAGCAGCTTACGGGGATCCGGGGAGCTGTTTTTT.

The chain carries TRBV7-3 and TRBJ1-2, with a tentative D call TRBD1 (6 bases). The CDR3 is made up of 17 amino acids. Germline V gene lookup returns CDR1 SGHTA and CDR2 FQGTGA. Trimming took off 5 bases at V and 2 bases at J, with 21 bases between the two ends. CDR3 nucleotide sequence: TGTGCCAGCAGCGCAAAGGGACGCTCGGGGGGCAACTATGGCTACACCTTC. Its translation is CASSAKGRSGGNYGYTF.

This chain links TRBV6-6 with TRBJ1-1; 8 nucleotides match TRBD1. After removal of 6 bases from V and 1 base from J, the junction contained 4 bases not matched to a gene. The germline gives CDR1 MNHNY, CDR2 SVGAGI (reference sequence). CDR3 length: 14 residues. The CDR3 nucleotides read TGTGCCAGCAGCCTTGGACAGGGGAACACTGAAGCTTTCTTT. This gives the protein CASSLGQGNTEAFF.

V and J are TRBV7-3 and TRBJ2-1, with 10 positions matching TRBD1. In germline, CDR1 is SGHTA, CDR2 FQGTGA. The CDR3 runs 15 residues. Trimming cost V 4 bases and J 6 bases; bases outside gene matches: 6. CDR3 sequence (DNA): TGTGCCAGCAGCTCTAGGACAGGGGGAGGCAATGAGCAGTTCTTC. This gives the protein CASSSRTGGGNEQFF.

This rearrangement joins TRBV7-9 to TRBJ2-5; D is unclear. Germline V gene sequence: CDR1 SEHNR, CDR2 FQNEAQ (reference sequence). The CDR3 loop spans 15 amino acids. V lost 0 bases to trimming and J lost 1 base, with 9 bases between them. In DNA form, the CDR3 reads TGTGCCAGCAGCTTAGCGCGGAGCCCCCAAGAGACCCAGTACTTC. Its protein product is CASSLARSPQETQYF.